This T cell receptor (beta chain) was identified during a study of T cell repertoires in cytomegalovirus infection. Overall study context: In the study, CMV epitopes included recently identified HLA-C-restricted and well-studied HLA-B-restricted ones. Public TCR beta signature analysis indicated the presence of both CMV infection and matching HLA type.

This clonotype appeared many times. Its antigen is not known. The CDR3 contains 16 residues. V lost 1 base, J lost 0 bases, and 12 bases lay in between. Germline CDR1 and CDR2: SGHVS and FQNEAQ. TCRdb used MiXCR to reprocess the reads, holding one entry per CDR3 protein. The table has hundreds of thousands of distinct CDR3 sequences, approximately 32% seen once. This TCR was sampled from a human donor in good health (CMV status not recorded). Some clones in this sample may be carry-over from other donors' samples. The V call is TRBV7-8, the J call TRBJ1-1; a possible D gene is TRBD1 (5 bases). The sequencing here drew on cultured CD8+ T cells from PBMCs, taken from culture after CMV antigen stimulation. CDR3 loop: CASSLGPGRLNTEAFF. CDR3 in DNA: TGTGCCAGCAGCTTAGGCCCAGGGCGCCTGAACACTGAAGCTTTCTTT.